This TCR beta chain was captured by sequencing in a study of CD8+CD57+ T cells in acquired aplastic anemia. General study findings and limits: The number of CD8+ CDR3 sequences shared by patients and controls was approximately 31.

The template for TCR beta VDJ and CDR3 sequence profiling was genomic DNA. TCRdb reprocessed the reads with MiXCR, giving one entry per CDR3 protein. The repertoire holds some 200,000 distinct CDR3 sequences, with about half as singletons. As concerns this clonotype: The antigen is undetermined.

Patients included in sequencing had previously demonstrated CD8+CD57+ cell expansion by flow cytometry. The germline V and J ends were trimmed by 3 bases and 8 bases, with 13 bases remaining between them. Germline V gives CDR1 SNHLY, CDR2 FYNNEI. There are 13 residues in the CDR3. Input material: sorted CD4+, CD8+, or CD8+CD57+ T cells (not recorded which) from PBMCs. The receptor was isolated from a human donor with aplastic anemia. This chain uses TRBV2 with TRBJ1-2, with D tentatively TRBD1 (6 bases). CDR3 residues: CASSDLQGGGYTF. In DNA, the CDR3 is TGTGCCAGCAGTGATTTACAGGGTGGGGGCTACACCTTC.